A single sample gave rise to the 5 T cell receptor delta chains below, sequenced in a study of Vγ9Vδ2 T cells in congenital toxoplasmosis. A single-tube template-switch cDNA reaction was primed with TRGC- and TRDC-specific primers. The TRGC primer was designed to bind both TRGC1 and TRGC2 constant genes. TCRdb redid the clone calls on the reads with CATT. The data contain about 940 delta-chain clones, approximately 19% of them singletons. Input material: gamma-delta T cells from blood. The receptor source for this set is a child under 10 years old born to a mother with Toxoplasma gondii infection during pregnancy, either congenitally infected or uninfected (not recorded which).

With regard to this clone: A much larger clone sits a single nucleotide away, making a read error possible. The chain carries TRDV2 and TRDJ1, with a tentative D call TRDD3 (6 bases). CDR3 length: 21 residues. Germline CDR1 GEAIGNYY, CDR2 EKD. V shed 0 bases and J shed 0 bases, with 28 bases lying between them. CDR3 nucleotides: TGTGCCTGTGACACCATGAGTACTGTTGGGGATCCGTCCCTCTACACCGATAAACTCATCTTT. Its translation is CACDTMSTVGDPSLYTDKLIF.

Regarding this clone: This may stem from a read error, because a much larger clone lies one nucleotide away. V is TRDV1 and J is TRDJ2; 10 positions agree with TRDD3. Germline CDR1 TSWWSYY, CDR2 QGS. J gave up 0 bases and V 0 bases, and 16 bases lay outside the gene matches. The CDR3 length is 22 residues. The CDR3 spells CALGELKEYWGIPPALTAQLFF. As DNA, the CDR3 is TGTGCTCTTGGGGAACTAAAGGAGTACTGGGGGATCCCCCCCGCTTTGACAGCACAACTCTTCTTT.

This clone was seen more than once but under ten times. Only one base separates this from a far larger clonotype, so it likely reflects a read error. The chain recombines TRDV1 with TRDJ2; 10 bases map to TRDD3. The CDR3 consists of 22 residues. In germline, CDR1 is TSWWSYY, CDR2 QGS. The chain's CDR3 is CALGKLEEYWGIPPALTAQLFF. CDR3 sequence (DNA): TGTGCTCTTGGGAAACTAGAGGAGTACTGGGGGATCCCCCCCGCTTTGACAGCACAACTCTTCTTT.

Points on this clone: Sequence at one end of the junction differs from germline and may be a read error. The chain couples TRDV1 to TRDJ3, with 9 positions matching TRDD3. Germline CDR1 reads TSWWSYY; CDR2 reads QGS. There are 20 residues in the CDR3. In DNA, the CDR3 is TGTGCTCTTGGGGAAATGGTTCTGGGGGATCTTACGTGGGACACCCGACAGGTGTTTTTC. Translation gives CALGEMVLGDLTWDTRQVFF.

By share of the sample, this clone is large (0.1 to 1%). Other nucleotide sequences from this sample produce the same CDR3. V is TRDV1 and J is TRDJ1, with 9 bases fitting TRDD3. V was pared by 1 base and J by 0 bases, with 39 bases of the junction left unmatched. The CDR3 length is 28 residues. The germline V gene has CDR1 TSWWSYY and CDR2 QGS. This CDR3 reads CALGERTEGPPSPFLLGETSLYTDKLIF. The CDR3 DNA reads as TGTGCTCTTGGGGAACGAACGGAAGGGCCCCCAAGTCCTTTCTTACTGGGGGAAACTTCATTGTACACCGATAAACTCATCTTT.